Described below is a single T cell receptor (beta chain) sequence and its context. The antigen is unknown. The data derive from a study of identical twins. The study, taken as a whole, reports: Because invariant MAIT and iNKT cells could be present, zero-insertion analyses could be partly confounded. Sequences that were out-of-frame, alpha and twin-shared displayed an excess of low generation probability. Excess sharing by twins proved weaker in beta out-of-frame sequences.

TCRdb re-called the 5' RACE reads through MiXCR, storing one row per CDR3 protein. The table has roughly 690,000 distinct CDR3 sequences, roughly 6% seen once. From germline, CDR1 is SGHAT and CDR2 FQNNGV. There are 12 residues in the CDR3. Between the trimmed V and J ends, which lost 2 bases and 7 bases, there was a span of 9 bases. The sequencing sample was made of naive T cells sorted from blood. The TCR comes from a man aged 18-30 years in good health. The rearrangement joins TRBV11-2 to TRBJ2-7; D is unclear. CDR3 bases: TGTGCCAGCAGCTTAATGGCTGGGGAGCAGTACGTC. Translated, it gives CASSLMAGEQYV.